One T cell receptor (beta chain) is described in this entry. These data originate in a study of cytomegalovirus exposure and HLA in healthy donors. PCR amplification relied on 60 Vbeta primers (plus 13 Jbeta primers). Sequencing used immunoSEQ multiplex PCR; TCRdb keeps in-frame clones, though not all of them. The table records 150,000 or so clones, under 70% of them present only once. CDR3 length equals 15 residues. The germline CDR1 and CDR2 sequences are SGHVS and FNYEAQ. With 1 base clipped from V and 6 bases from J, the junction kept 9 bases outside the gene matches. The sequence was collected from a woman aged 30 to 39 in good health and CMV-seropositive. V and J are TRBV7-6 and TRBJ2-7, with 7 bases that match TRBD1. Source material: PBMCs. This CDR3 is CASSLGSGTASEQYF. CDR3 DNA sequence: TGTGCCAGCAGCTTAGGGTCCGGGACAGCGTCCGAGCAGTACTTC.